One sample yielded the 14 T cell receptor beta chains listed below, sequenced in a study of T cell changes during pregnancy in multiple sclerosis. Profiled with immunoSEQ multiplex PCR; TCRdb holds only in-frame clones, not every one. Here the sample spans roughly 58,000 clones, 94% being singletons. The sample here was CD8+ T cells from peripheral blood mononuclear cells, taken in the third trimester of pregnancy. The receptor set was obtained from a female donor with multiple sclerosis, enrolled in a pregnancy study.

V and J are TRBV14 and TRBJ2-5; 10 nucleotides match TRBD1. The CDR3 sequence is 17 residues long. Germline-derived CDR1 and CDR2 are SGHDN and FVKESK. Unmatched junction bases numbered 9, after V lost 0 bases and J lost 5 bases. This CDR3 is CASSQDPIDRGHETQYF. The CDR3 DNA reads as TGTGCCAGCAGCCAAGATCCTATCGACAGGGGGCACGAGACCCAGTACTTC. Using reference TRBV14 and TRBJ2-5 for the parts outside the CDR3, the full variable domain is EAGVTQFPSHSVIEKGQTVTLRCDPISGHDNLYWYRRVMGKEIKFLLHFVKESKQDESGMPNNRFLAERTGGTYSTLKVQPAELEDSGVYFCASSQDPIDRGHETQYFGPGTRLLVL.

V gene TRBV7-8 combines with J gene TRBJ2-5, with TRBD2 matching 13 bases. CDR1 is SGHVS, CDR2 FQNEAQ, per germline. The CDR3 loop spans 18 amino acids. J lost 2 bases, V lost 3 bases, and 9 bases had no gene match. CDR3 loop: CASSFFGTSGKSQETQYF. The CDR3 DNA reads as TGTGCCAGCAGCTTTTTCGGGACTAGCGGGAAGTCGCAAGAGACCCAGTACTTC.

Here the CDR3 DNA reads TGTGCCAGCAGCCAAGTCCCCTTGGGACAGGGTCGCACTGAAGCTTTCTTT. It yields the protein CASSQVPLGQGRTEAFF. V gene TRBV14 combines with J gene TRBJ1-1; 9 bases align to TRBD1. The CDR3 totals 17 residues. From germline, CDR1 is SGHDN and CDR2 FVKESK. Trimming removed 1 base from V and 4 bases from J; junction bases left unmatched: 10.

The gene calls are TRBV7-9 and TRBJ2-3; 7 bases fit TRBD2. The CDR3 is made up of 16 amino acids. The trim removed 6 bases at V and 1 base at J, leaving 10 bases unmatched. CDR1 SEHNR and CDR2 FQNEAQ come from the germline V gene (reference sequence). Here the CDR3 reads CASSSITSVGTDTQYF. The CDR3 nucleotides read TGTGCCAGCAGTTCCATAACTAGCGTCGGCACAGATACGCAGTATTTT.

V usage is TRBV27 and J usage is TRBJ2-5, with D possibly matching TRBD2 (6 bases). This CDR3 is built from 16 residues. Germline V gives CDR1 MNHEY, CDR2 SMNVEV (reference sequence). V lost 8 bases and J lost 1, with 20 bases in between. CDR3 in amino acids: CASVRSIAEPQETQYF. The CDR3 DNA is TGTGCCAGCGTACGATCAATAGCGGAGCCCCAAGAGACCCAGTACTTC.

The rearrangement uses TRBV19 and TRBJ2-1; D gene uncertain. This CDR3 comprises 12 residues. Germline CDR1 is LNHDA and CDR2 is SQIVND (reference sequence). V was pared by 7 bases and J by 7 bases, with 11 bases between. CDR3 sequence: CASKDPRNEQFF. The CDR3 DNA reads as TGTGCCAGTAAAGATCCGAGGAATGAGCAGTTCTTC.

The chain employs TRBV5-8 and TRBJ1-1; D call uncertain. The CDR3 has 14 amino acids. The germline V gene has CDR1 SGHTS and CDR2 YDEGEE. Trimming took 4 bases from V and 4 from J, leaving 14 bases between them. The CDR3 here is CASSASSEGTEAFF. In DNA, the CDR3 is TGTGCCAGCAGCGCGTCCTCGGAGGGCACTGAAGCTTTCTTT.

The chain carries TRBV5-6 and TRBJ2-7, with 7 bases aligning to TRBD1. Germline V CDR1 and CDR2: SGHDT, YYEEEE. Losses at the gene ends were 0 bases for V and 3 bases for J; bases not matched to a gene: 9. CDR3 length: 16 amino acids. As DNA, the CDR3 is TGTGCCAGCAGCTTGGATCCCTCCCGACAGGGCTACGAGCAGTACTTC. This encodes CASSLDPSRQGYEQYF.

The chain recombines TRBV2 with TRBJ1-1; 12 bases fit TRBD1. The germline gives CDR1 SNHLY, CDR2 FYNNEI. The V segment lost 6 bases and the J segment 4 bases; nucleotides outside the gene matches: 15. The CDR3 covers 18 residues. The CDR3 is CASSSPGQGAVMGTEAFF. In DNA form, the CDR3 reads TGTGCCAGCAGCTCGCCGGGACAGGGGGCTGTTATGGGCACTGAAGCTTTCTTT.

This clone was detected ten times or more. This rearrangement joins TRBV6-1 to TRBJ2-1; D is perhaps TRBD1 (6 bases). Germline lookup yields CDR1 MNHNS and CDR2 SASEGT. CDR3 length: 15 residues. The V and J ends lost 7 bases and 7 bases respectively, with 20 bases between them. This chain's CDR3 is CASTPSLPGTNEQFF. The CDR3 nucleotides are TGTGCCAGCACTCCGTCACTCCCTGGGACAAATGAGCAGTTCTTC.

In nucleotides, the CDR3 is TGCGCCAGCAGCCAAAACGGGACAAGACTTTACGAGCAGTACTTC. It codes for CASSQNGTRLYEQYF. This chain connects TRBV23-1 to TRBJ2-7; TRBD1 might be the D (6 bases). TRBV23-1 is annotated as an ORF whose role is uncertain. Trimming took 6 bases from V and 4 from J, leaving 19 bases between them. CDR3 length equals 15 residues.

This chain links TRBV25-1 with TRBJ1-2; perhaps TRBD1 as D (6 bases). CDR1 is MGHDK and CDR2 is SYGVNS in the germline V gene. Deletions cut 4 bases from V and 8 bases from J, with 20 bases between. The CDR3 length is 15 residues. CDR3 sequence: CASSASVGGAEGYTF. CDR3 sequence (DNA): TGTGCCAGCAGTGCCTCCGTTGGGGGCGCGGAAGGCTACACCTTC.

The chain joins TRBV7-9 to TRBJ1-4; D gene uncertain. The germline V and J ends were trimmed by 1 base and 0 bases, with 9 bases remaining between them. The CDR3 is 16 amino acids. The germline V gene has CDR1 SEHNR and CDR2 FQNEAQ (reference sequence). The CDR3 here is CASSLGQAATNEKLFF. CDR3 in DNA: TGTGCCAGCAGCTTAGGGCAGGCCGCAACTAATGAAAAACTGTTTTTT.

CDR3 loop: CASSRRTVEQYF. CDR3 sequence (DNA): TGTGCCAGCAGCCGCCGGACAGTTGAGCAGTACTTC. The chain uses TRBV11-2 and TRBJ2-7; D possibly corresponds to TRBD1 (6 bases). The CDR3 runs 12 residues. Trimming cost V 5 bases and J 7 bases, with 12 bases left between them. Germline V gives CDR1 SGHAT, CDR2 FQNNGV.